Listed here are 19 T cell receptor beta chains from one sample, sequenced in a study of control samples from healthy donors and cancer patients. Sequencing used immunoSEQ multiplex PCR; TCRdb keeps in-frame clones, though not all of them. The table shows under 140,000 clones, with roughly 90% occurring only once. The sequencing sample was made of PBMCs. Source of these receptors: a woman aged 60-75 years with lung cancer.

This chain joins TRBV7-9 and TRBJ2-3, with a weak D call TRBD1 (8 bases). Germline-derived CDR1 and CDR2 are SEHNR and FQNEAQ (reference sequence). V gave up 4 bases and J gave up 1 base, with 18 bases separating them. The CDR3 spans 17 residues. CDR3 nucleotides: TGTGCCAGCAGCTCTGGACAGGGAGGGGGGGGCACAGATACGCAGTATTTT. Encoded protein: CASSSGQGGGGTDTQYF.

The chain carries TRBV7-8 and TRBJ2-7; 8 bases match TRBD1. Germline trimming cut 4 bases from V and 1 base from J; bases unmatched to any gene: 9. CDR1 SGHVS and CDR2 FQNEAQ come from the germline V gene. The CDR3 extends over 16 amino acids. For the CDR3, the DNA is TGTGCCAGCAGCTCGTTACCGGGACAGGCATCCTACGAGCAGTACTTC. Its translation: CASSSLPGQASYEQYF.

This chain links TRBV20-1 with TRBJ1-2, with a tentative D call TRBD1 (5 bases). Germline CDR1 and CDR2: DFQATT and SNEGSKA (reference sequence). V lost 3 bases, J lost 5 bases, and 22 bases lay in between. The CDR3 sequence is 16 residues long. This chain's CDR3 is CSASLAGQLGGYGYTF. The CDR3 DNA follows: TGCAGTGCTAGTTTGGCGGGGCAGCTAGGTGGATATGGCTACACCTTC.

The chain links TRBV9 to TRBJ2-5; a weak D match, TRBD2 (5 bases). The CDR3 covers 14 residues. Germline CDR1 SGDLS, CDR2 YYNGEE. V was pared by 7 bases and J by 5 bases, with 18 bases between. The CDR3 sequence is CASGKNGESETQYF. In nucleotides, the CDR3 is TGTGCCAGCGGGAAAAACGGGGAATCGGAGACCCAGTACTTC.

This chain connects TRBV28 to TRBJ2-3; 15 nucleotides line up with TRBD2. V lost 5 bases and J lost 3; bases outside the gene matches: 18. The CDR3 totals 21 residues. Germline V gives CDR1 MDHEN, CDR2 SYDVKM. For the CDR3, the DNA is TGTGCCAGCAGTCTGATTTGGGCTGGACTAGCGGGAGGGCAGGCGACAGATACGCAGTATTTT. Translated, it gives CASSLIWAGLAGGQATDTQYF.

The chain has TRBV18 and TRBJ1-5; D uncertain. The ends were cut back, 2 bases at V and 5 bases at J, with 10 bases in the middle. CDR1 is KGHSH, CDR2 LQKENI, per germline. The CDR3 length is 14 residues. This CDR3 is CASSPGREYQPQHF. The CDR3, as DNA: TGTGCCAGCTCACCAGGGCGGGAGTATCAGCCCCAGCATTTT.

The chain carries TRBV19 and TRBJ2-4; 14 nucleotides align to TRBD2. Germline assignment: CDR1 LNHDA and CDR2 SQIVND (reference sequence). V gave up 4 bases and J gave up 0 bases; unmatched junction bases: 14. The CDR3 runs 21 residues. Here the CDR3 reads CASSTIPPGLAGVPAKNIQYF. In DNA, the CDR3 is TGTGCCAGTAGTACCATCCCTCCGGGACTAGCGGGAGTCCCAGCCAAAAACATTCAGTACTTC.

The chain carries TRBV19 and TRBJ2-2, with a tentative D call TRBD2 (5 bases). The CDR3 sequence is 15 residues long. Germline CDR1 LNHDA, CDR2 SQIVND (reference sequence). Trimming took 7 bases from V and 1 from J, leaving 13 bases between them. CDR3 amino acids: CASNGVAVNTGELFF. Here the CDR3 DNA reads TGTGCCAGTAACGGGGTGGCGGTGAACACCGGGGAGCTGTTTTTT.

The genes are TRBV7-2 and TRBJ1-2; TRBD1 aligns across 12 bases. Germline CDR1 reads SGHTA; CDR2 reads FQGNSA. CDR3 length: 15 residues. Germline trimming cut 8 bases from V and 4 bases from J; bases unmatched to any gene: 8. CDR3 sequence (DNA): TGTGCCAGCCGGGGGACAGGGGGCGCCGGCTATGGCTACACCTTC. This translates into CASRGTGGAGYGYTF.

V usage is TRBV7-3 and J usage is TRBJ2-7; the match to TRBD1 covers 9 bases. CDR3 length: 15 amino acids. Losses at the gene ends were 5 bases for V and 3 bases for J; bases not matched to a gene: 8. The germline CDR1 and CDR2 sequences are SGHTA and FQGTGA. As DNA, the CDR3 is TGTGCCAGCAGCCCGTCCGGGACAGGGAGCTACGAGCAGTACTTC. Its translation: CASSPSGTGSYEQYF.

CDR3 sequence reads: CAWRDTDTQYF. As DNA, the CDR3 is TGTGCCTGGAGGGACACAGATACGCAGTATTTT. V is TRBV30 and J is TRBJ2-3; D gene uncertain. This CDR3 spans 11 amino acids. The V end was cut by 3 bases, the J end by 2 bases, with 3 bases between. Per germline, CDR1 GTSNPN and CDR2 SVGIG (reference sequence).

V gene TRBV7-2 combines with J gene TRBJ2-1; 11 nucleotides line up with TRBD2. This CDR3 spans 14 amino acids. V gave up 5 bases and J gave up 9 bases; unmatched junction bases: 6. Per the germline V gene, CDR1 is SGHTA and CDR2 is FQGNSA. The CDR3 sequence: CASSASGGSFEQFF. The CDR3, as DNA: TGTGCCAGCAGCGCTAGCGGGGGGTCATTTGAGCAGTTCTTC.

The chain combines TRBV6-2 or TRBV6-3 with TRBJ2-1; unclear D gene. CDR3 size: 11 residues. V was cut by 6 bases and J by 9 bases, with 9 bases left in between. CDR1 and CDR2 (germline): MNHEY, SVGEGT. The chain's CDR3 is CASSQGFEQFF. The DNA of the CDR3 is TGTGCCAGCAGCCAAGGGTTTGAGCAGTTCTTC.

This sequence joins TRBV18 and TRBJ2-3; weak D call: TRBD2 (5 bases). The germline V gene has CDR1 KGHSH and CDR2 LQKENI. Trimming cost V 0 bases and J 10 bases, with 8 bases left between them. This CDR3 is built from 12 residues. CDR3 coding DNA: TGTGCCAGCTCACCACCGGGAGAGGCGCAGTATTTT. It specifies CASSPPGEAQYF.

The V gene is TRBV24-1, the J gene TRBJ2-1; perhaps TRBD1 as D (6 bases). V lost 3 bases, J lost 10 bases, and 12 bases lay in between. The CDR3 is 13 amino acids. The germline CDR1 and CDR2 sequences are KGHDR and SFDVKD. CDR3 residues: CATSDNRVAEQFF. The CDR3 DNA follows: TGTGCCACCAGTGATAACAGGGTCGCGGAGCAGTTCTTC.

The genes are TRBV6-5 and TRBJ1-1; TRBD1 matches 8 bases. The CDR3 covers 13 residues. Germline V gene sequence: CDR1 MNHEY, CDR2 SVGAGI. The V segment lost 7 bases and the J segment 2 bases; nucleotides outside the gene matches: 3. CDR3 loop: CASTGQGNTEAFF. In DNA form, the CDR3 reads TGTGCCAGCACAGGACAGGGTAACACTGAAGCTTTCTTT.

V usage is TRBV18 and J usage is TRBJ2-7, with TRBD1 matching over 8 bases. The CDR3 length is 15 residues. The germline gives CDR1 KGHSH, CDR2 LQKENI. The junction had 7 bases not matched to a gene; V was cut back by 3 bases and J by 3 bases. The CDR3 spells CASSPMAGGGYEQYF. Written as DNA, the CDR3 is TGTGCCAGCTCACCCATGGCAGGGGGCGGCTACGAGCAGTACTTC.

The chain joins TRBV6-2 or TRBV6-3 to TRBJ1-1; the D gene is possibly TRBD1 (5 bases). V lost 0 bases and J lost 7, with 9 bases in between. Germline CDR1 reads MNHEY; CDR2 reads SVGEGT. The CDR3 contains 13 residues. CDR3 in amino acids: CASSYSRGNEAFF. Written as DNA, the CDR3 is TGTGCCAGCAGTTACTCGAGGGGTAATGAAGCTTTCTTT.

Concerning this clone: Compared with germline, one end of the junction differs, possibly owing to a read error. Other DNA sequences in this specimen translate into the identical CDR3. J is TRBJ2-5 and V is TRBV11-2; 12 bases are shared with TRBD2. The germline V gene encodes CDR1 SGHAT and CDR2 FQNNGV. There are 16 residues in the CDR3. In DNA form, the CDR3 reads TGCGCCAGCAGCCGCGGACTAGCGGGATTTCAAGAGACCCAGTACTTC. Its protein product is CASSRGLAGFQETQYF.